This TCR beta chain emerged from a study of blood T cell repertoires in COVID-19. In terms of age and location, participants ranged from roughly 18 to 95 years and lived in about 25 US areas. Allocation to cohorts depended on clinical history reported by the participants. Produced via immunoSEQ multiplex PCR; TCRdb's table is partial and in-frame only. The table has a few hundred thousand clones, approximately 90% seen once. A single count supports this clone. The clonotype originates from a young woman who had recovered from COVID-19. Sequencing used PBMCs or T cells enriched from blood (not recorded which).

CDR3 in amino acids: CASNDGSVWTGELFF. The CDR3 nucleotides read TGTGCCAGCAACGATGGTAGCGTCTGGACCGGGGAGCTGTTTTTT. V usage is TRBV6-6 and J usage is TRBJ2-2, with D possibly matching TRBD2 (5 bases). Germline V gene data show CDR1 as MNHNY and CDR2 as SVGAGI (reference sequence). The germline V and J ends were trimmed by 7 bases and 5 bases, with 17 bases remaining between them. The CDR3 runs 15 residues.